Each of the 26 T cell receptor beta chains below was sequenced from the same sample in a study of shared clonotypes between healthy human individuals. Assay: immunoSEQ multiplex PCR; the TCRdb copy retains only in-frame clones and omits some. The sample lists 1 million to 1.3 million clones, roughly 74% occurring once. The sequencing input was memory CD4+ T cells from PBMCs. As for subset: CD45RA-negative fraction. All receptors come from a man in his late teens or twenties in good health. Some clones in this sample may be carry-over from other donors' samples.

For the CDR3, the DNA is TGCGCCAGCAGCAGCACGGGACCCCGGAACACTGAAGCTTTCTTT. This codes for CASSSTGPRNTEAFF. The chain carries TRBV5-1 and TRBJ1-1; D is possibly TRBD1 (5 bases). V lost 4 bases, J lost 1 base, and 14 bases lay in between. The CDR3 is made up of 15 amino acids. CDR1 is SGHRS and CDR2 is YFSETQ in the germline V gene.

This chain uses TRBV7-2 with TRBJ2-3, with TRBD1 matching 7 bases. In germline, CDR1 is SGHTA, CDR2 FQGNSA. Trimming removed 5 bases from V and 2 bases from J; junction bases left unmatched: 7. The CDR3 extends over 15 amino acids. The CDR3 spells CASSSNRGDTDTQYF. The CDR3 coding sequence is TGTGCCAGCAGCAGTAACAGGGGTGACACAGATACGCAGTATTTT.

V is TRBV2 and J is TRBJ2-2; no definite D call. This CDR3 contains 15 residues. The ends were cut back, 6 bases at V and 5 bases at J, with 16 bases in the middle. Germline V gene lookup returns CDR1 SNHLY and CDR2 FYNNEI. CDR3 nucleotide sequence: TGTGCCAGCAGCCGGGCAACAGTACTAACCGGGGAGCTGTTTTTT. It yields the protein CASSRATVLTGELFF.

The gene calls are TRBV27 and TRBJ2-3; D gene ambiguous. This CDR3 has 12 residues. CDR1 and CDR2 from the germline V gene are MNHEY and SMNVEV (reference sequence). V dropped 6 bases and J dropped 2 bases, with 6 bases sitting between them. Written as DNA, the CDR3 is TGTGCCAGCAGCCGTAACACAGATACGCAGTATTTT. As protein: CASSRNTDTQYF.

The J gene is TRBJ2-1, the V gene TRBV9; D is possibly TRBD2 (6 bases). Germline CDR1 reads SGDLS; CDR2 reads YYNGEE. This CDR3 spans 17 amino acids. V dropped 0 bases and J dropped 0 bases, with 13 bases sitting between them. The CDR3, as DNA: TGTGCCAGCAGCGTAGCTATCTGGAGGGGCTCCTACAATGAGCAGTTCTTC. Residues: CASSVAIWRGSYNEQFF.

This clone was observed a few times. CDR3 DNA sequence: TGCGCCAGCAGCCTCGACAGGGGTACGAACACTGAAGCTTTCTTT. It encodes CASSLDRGTNTEAFF. The J gene is TRBJ1-1, the V gene TRBV4-3; 8 nucleotides agree with TRBD1. The ends lost 4 bases at V and 1 base at J; junction bases unmatched: 5. The CDR3 is made up of 15 amino acids. CDR1 and CDR2 from the germline V gene are LGHNA and YSLEER.

A remark on this clone: A far larger clone is a single base away, which makes a read error likely. The conserved closing phenylalanine or tryptophan is absent in this CDR3, likely reflecting a read error. The J gene is TRBJ1-1, the V gene TRBV4-2, with D perhaps TRBD1 (5 bases). V was clipped by 3 bases and J by 1 base, with 9 bases between them. There are 14 residues in the CDR3. CDR1 and CDR2 from the germline V gene are LGHNA and YNFKEQ. DNA for the CDR3: TGTGCCAGCAGCCAGGGGGGAACGAACACTGAAGCTTTCTCT. It is translated as CASSQGGTNTEAFS.

This clone has only one observation. In the same sample, other DNA sequences code for this CDR3. J is TRBJ1-1 and V is TRBV5-1; the match to TRBD1 covers 7 bases. This CDR3 is 14 amino acids long. V shed 2 bases and J 3 bases; nucleotides not matched to a gene: 4. The V gene's germline CDR1 is SGHRS and CDR2 YFSETQ. As DNA, the CDR3 is TGCGCCAGCAGCTTAGACAGGGCGGACACTGAAGCTTTCTTT. Its protein product is CASSLDRADTEAFF.

This clone showed up just a few times. It may be a read error: a sequence one base away is much more abundant. This specimen includes other DNA sequences encoding the same CDR3. The chain carries TRBV18 and TRBJ2-1; 13 nucleotides line up with TRBD2. V gave up 3 bases and J gave up 5 bases; unmatched junction bases: 1. The germline gives CDR1 KGHSH, CDR2 LQKENI. The CDR3 loop spans 15 amino acids. The CDR3 protein is CASSPGLAGDNEQFF. CDR3 nucleotide sequence: TGTGCCAGCTCACCTGGACTAGCGGGAGACAATGAGCAGTTCTTC.

In DNA form, the CDR3 reads TGTGCCAGCAGCCCCGGAGGGTTTAGCAATCAGCCCCAGCATTTT. Residues: CASSPGGFSNQPQHF. The rearrangement uses TRBV7-9 and TRBJ1-5; D uncertain. CDR1 SEHNR and CDR2 FQNEAQ come from the germline V gene (reference sequence). The CDR3 sequence is 15 residues long. Trimming pared 5 bases from V and 0 bases from J, leaving 11 bases between.

The V gene is TRBV7-3, the J gene TRBJ1-2; 7 bases line up with TRBD1. In germline, CDR1 is SGHTA, CDR2 FQGTGA. Unmatched junction bases numbered 2, after V lost 0 bases and J lost 7 bases. This CDR3 region has 13 residues. The CDR3 sequence is CASSLTRDSGYTF. In DNA form, the CDR3 reads TGTGCCAGCAGCTTAACGAGGGACAGTGGCTACACCTTC.

V and J are TRBV18 and TRBJ1-1; 8 bases fit TRBD1. The CDR3 consists of 14 residues. Losses at the gene ends were 4 bases for V and 5 bases for J; bases not matched to a gene: 6. Germline CDR1 is KGHSH and CDR2 is LQKENI. CDR3 residues: CASSQRTGITEAFF. The CDR3 bases are TGTGCCAGCTCACAACGGACAGGGATAACTGAAGCTTTCTTT. The full variable domain, completed using reference TRBV18 and TRBJ1-1, is NAGVMQNPRHLVRRRGQEARLRCSPMKGHSHVYWYRQLPEEGLKFMVYLQKENIIDESGMPKERFSAEFPKEGPSILRIQQVVRGDSAAYFCASSQRTGITEAFFGQGTRLTVV.

The V and J genes are TRBV7-2 and TRBJ2-7; 9 bases map to TRBD1. Germline values: CDR1 SGHTA, CDR2 FQGNSA. CDR3 length: 16 amino acids. Trimming took 2 bases from V and 6 from J; bases not matched to a gene: 11. The CDR3 coding sequence is TGTGCCAGCAGCTTATGGTCGAGGGGACAGGGCGGCGAGCAGTACTTC. This translates into CASSLWSRGQGGEQYF.

This clone has more than one count but fewer than ten. The chain links TRBV2 to TRBJ2-2, with D tentatively TRBD2 (5 bases). Germline values: CDR1 SNHLY, CDR2 FYNNEI. CDR3 length equals 15 residues. V lost 6 bases to trimming and J lost 2 bases, with 13 bases between them. The DNA of the CDR3 is TGTGCCAGCAGGAGACTGGGAGCAAACACCGGGGAGCTGTTTTTT. Protein sequence: CASRRLGANTGELFF. Looking up the rest from reference TRBV2 and TRBJ2-2 gives the full variable domain: EPEVTQTPSHQVTQMGQEVILRCVPISNHLYFYWYRQILGQKVEFLVSFYNNEISEKSEIFDDQFSVERPDGSNFTLKIRSTKLEDSAMYFCASRRLGANTGELFFGEGSRLTVL.

This clone was seen once. This rearrangement joins TRBV9 to TRBJ1-2; a possible D gene is TRBD1 (6 bases). From germline, CDR1 is SGDLS and CDR2 YYNGEE. This CDR3 is built from 13 residues. Trimming stripped 5 bases from V and 4 bases from J, with 12 bases between. DNA of the CDR3: TGTGCCAGCAGTGAGGAACAGGGCTATGGCTACACCTTC. It translates to CASSEEQGYGYTF.

This chain connects TRBV27 to TRBJ2-7; D is possibly TRBD2 (5 bases). The CDR3 has 14 residues. V was clipped by 8 bases and J by 0 bases, with 14 bases between them. Per the germline V gene, CDR1 is MNHEY and CDR2 is SMNVEV (reference sequence). CDR3 protein: CASSSGSYSYEQYF. The CDR3 nucleotides read TGTGCCAGCTCCTCGGGGTCTTACTCCTACGAGCAGTACTTC.

For the CDR3, the DNA is TGTGCCAGCTCACCATCGGCCTACGAGCAGTACTTC. Amino acids: CASSPSAYEQYF. The chain couples TRBV18 to TRBJ2-7; no reliable D call. V lost 2 bases and J lost 2, with 4 bases in between. This CDR3 is 12 amino acids long. CDR1 and CDR2 from the germline V gene are KGHSH and LQKENI.

A note on this clone: This sample includes further DNA sequences coding for the same CDR3. V usage is TRBV18 and J usage is TRBJ1-2; the D is unclear. From germline, CDR1 is KGHSH and CDR2 LQKENI. Trimming pared 3 bases from V and 0 bases from J, leaving 5 bases between. The CDR3 runs to 13 residues. The DNA of the CDR3 is TGTGCCAGCTCACCTGAAGCTAACTATGGCTACACCTTC. Protein: CASSPEANYGYTF. The variable domain in full, completed from reference TRBV18 and TRBJ1-2, reads NAGVMQNPRHLVRRRGQEARLRCSPMKGHSHVYWYRQLPEEGLKFMVYLQKENIIDESGMPKERFSAEFPKEGPSILRIQQVVRGDSAAYFCASSPEANYGYTFGSGTRLTVV.

This chain uses TRBV7-8 with TRBJ1-2, with D possibly TRBD1 on 5 matching bases. The V gene's germline CDR1 is SGHVS and CDR2 FQNEAQ. This CDR3 is 14 amino acids long. The ends were cut back, 5 bases at V and 3 bases at J, with 13 bases in the middle. CDR3 DNA sequence: TGTGCCAGCAGCCCGCAGACAGACTACTATGGCTACACCTTC. This gives the protein CASSPQTDYYGYTF.

This chain connects TRBV7-9 to TRBJ1-1; D is undetermined. V was shortened by 6 bases and J by 4 bases, with 18 bases between the two germline ends. The CDR3 sequence is 15 residues long. CDR1 and CDR2 (germline): SEHNR, FQNEAQ (reference sequence). The CDR3 nucleotides are TGTGCCAGCAGTTACAGCGGGATGCTTTTCACTGAAGCTTTCTTT. Translation gives CASSYSGMLFTEAFF.

V and J are TRBV9 and TRBJ2-3, with D perhaps TRBD2 (5 bases). CDR3 size: 13 residues. Per the germline V gene, CDR1 is SGDLS and CDR2 is YYNGEE. Trimming removed 3 bases at V and 4 bases at J, with 9 bases between. The CDR3 DNA reads as TGTGCCAGCAGCGGAGGGAACGCAGATACGCAGTATTTT. Amino acid sequence: CASSGGNADTQYF.

V is TRBV7-2 and J is TRBJ2-2; a weak D match, TRBD2 (5 bases). The germline V gene encodes CDR1 SGHTA and CDR2 FQGNSA. The CDR3 spans 15 residues. Trimming took off 4 bases at V and 3 bases at J, with 12 bases between the two ends. The CDR3 DNA reads as TGTGCCAGCAGCTACGCGGGCCCTTACACCGGGGAGCTGTTTTTT. It codes for CASSYAGPYTGELFF. The full variable domain, rest sourced from reference TRBV7-2 and TRBJ2-2, is GAGVSQSPSNKVTEKGKDVELRCDPISGHTALYWYRQSLGQGLEFLIYFQGNSAPDKSGLPSDRFSAERTGGSVSTLTIQRTQQEDSAVYLCASSYAGPYTGELFFGEGSRLTVL.

The table lists this clone with a count of one. The chain couples TRBV28 to TRBJ2-1, with D tentatively TRBD1 or TRBD2 (5 bases each). Germline V lookup: CDR1 MDHEN, CDR2 SYDVKM. CDR3 size: 15 residues. The V gene lost 1 base and the J gene lost 8 bases, with 15 bases spanning the gap. This CDR3 reads CASSLSSAGAHEQFF. CDR3 nucleotide sequence: TGTGCCAGCAGTTTATCATCAGCCGGGGCGCATGAGCAGTTCTTC.

The chain couples TRBV28 to TRBJ2-2, with 15 bases lining up with TRBD2. The CDR3 totals 14 residues. V lost 5 bases and J lost 12; bases outside the gene matches: 4. Germline CDR1 and CDR2: MDHEN and SYDVKM. CDR3 region: CASSPGTSGRKLFF. The CDR3 bases are TGTGCCAGCAGTCCAGGGACTAGCGGGAGGAAGCTGTTTTTT.

This rearrangement joins TRBV18 to TRBJ2-5; 7 bases are shared with TRBD2. The CDR3 length is 17 residues. Germline V lookup: CDR1 KGHSH, CDR2 LQKENI. V lost 0 bases and J lost 0; bases outside the gene matches: 7. The CDR3 DNA sequence: TGTGCCAGCTCACCACCCCGCCCTAGCGGAAACCAAGAGACCCAGTACTTC. Translation gives CASSPPRPSGNQETQYF. Together with reference TRBV18 and TRBJ2-5, the CDR3 gives the full variable domain: NAGVMQNPRHLVRRRGQEARLRCSPMKGHSHVYWYRQLPEEGLKFMVYLQKENIIDESGMPKERFSAEFPKEGPSILRIQQVVRGDSAAYFCASSPPRPSGNQETQYFGPGTRLLVL.

This sequence joins TRBV21-1 and TRBJ1-2; the table's D call, TRBD1, has no DNA check behind it. TRBV21-1 is a listed pseudogene. CDR3 length equals 16 residues. The CDR3 DNA reads TGTGCCAGCAGCCGAAAGGCAGGGTTTAGTAACTATGGCTACACCTTC. Protein: CASSRKAGFSNYGYTF.